Here is one TCR beta chain with its context. As yet, its antigen is unknown. It was with 60 Vbeta and 13 Jbeta primers that the PCR ran. Clones were read by immunoSEQ multiplex PCR, and TCRdb kept only the in-frame ones, dropping some. The sample lists roughly 190,000 clones, 78% occurring once. The data stem from a study of cytomegalovirus exposure and HLA in healthy donors. Looking at the study overall: Samples from HLA-typed donors yielded about 85 million unique TCRs in an early data release.

General study findings and limits: Specific recognition of CMV antigens was confirmed in vitro for a few chains (all CMV-associated).

CDR1 SGHAT and CDR2 FQNNGV come from the germline V gene. The CDR3 covers 15 residues. The V end was cut by 5 bases, the J end by 1 base, with 14 bases between. This TCR was sampled from a female donor in good health and CMV-seronegative. Sequences were obtained from PBMCs. The chain employs TRBV11-2 and TRBJ1-1; maybe TRBD1 (6 bases). The CDR3 spells CASSPFLRGNTEAFF. The CDR3 region has the DNA TGTGCCAGCAGCCCGTTTCTCAGGGGGAACACTGAAGCTTTCTTT. The complete variable domain, with remaining parts taken from reference TRBV11-2 and TRBJ1-1, reads EAGVAQSPRYKIIEKRQSVAFWCNPISGHATLYWYQQILGQGPKLLIQFQNNGVVDDSQLPKDRFSAERLKGVDSTLKIQPAKLEDSAVYLCASSPFLRGNTEAFFGQGTRLTVV.